Presented here are 7 T cell receptor beta chains from one specimen sequenced in a study. MiXCR was run by TCRdb on the 5' RACE reads, yielding one entry per CDR3 protein. The table has tens of thousands of distinct CDR3 sequences, roughly a fifth seen once; the top ten hold about 4%. Tregs were sorted as CD4+CD25+CD127-/low cells. Sequenced material: Tregs sorted from blood. These receptors were collected from a female donor with breast cancer.

The chain uses TRBV3-1 and TRBJ2-7, with 8 bases matching TRBD2. V shed 0 bases, J shed 3 bases, and the junction held 7 bases outside the gene matches. Germline V gives CDR1 LGHDT, CDR2 YNNKEL (reference sequence). The CDR3 is made up of 16 amino acids. CDR3 amino acids: CASSQDLAGGFYEQYF. In nucleotides, the CDR3 is TGTGCCAGCAGCCAAGATCTGGCGGGGGGTTTCTACGAGCAGTACTTC.

This clonotype was found a few times. This chain links TRBV11-3 with TRBJ2-3, with 9 bases identical to TRBD1. The V gene's germline CDR1 is SGHNT and CDR2 YENEEA. There are 17 residues in the CDR3. The trim removed 5 bases at V and 3 bases at J, leaving 12 bases unmatched. The CDR3 is CASSLGTRDRETDTQYF. Here the CDR3 DNA reads TGTGCCAGCAGCCTAGGAACCCGGGACAGGGAAACAGATACGCAGTATTTT.

Of note for this clonotype: A read error may explain this, as a much larger clone is one base away. The chain combines TRBV28 with TRBJ2-1; the match to TRBD1 covers 7 bases. The CDR3 is 14 amino acids. CDR1 MDHEN and CDR2 SYDVKM come from the germline V gene. CDR3 sequence: CVSSQGQVYNEQFF. DNA of the CDR3: TGTGTCAGCAGTCAAGGACAGGTATACAATGAGCAGTTCTTC.

The chain carries TRBV18 and TRBJ1-2; D unclear. The CDR3 sequence is 13 residues long. V was trimmed by 2 bases and J by 2 bases, leaving 6 bases between them. Germline loops: CDR1 KGHSH, CDR2 LQKENI. CDR3 residues: CASSPEGNYGYTF. CDR3 DNA sequence: TGTGCCAGCTCACCAGAAGGAAACTATGGCTACACCTTC.

Comments on this clonotype: One end of the junction varies from germline; a read error may be responsible. The chain couples TRBV28 to TRBJ2-1, with 12 bases aligning to TRBD2. This CDR3 has 15 residues. Germline CDR1 and CDR2: MDHEN and SYDVKM. In DNA, the CDR3 is TGTGCCAGCAGTTTCTGGACTAGCGGGGCCAATGGGCAGTTCTTC. Translation: CASSFWTSGANGQFF.

The chain has TRBV4-3 and TRBJ2-1; possibly TRBD1 or TRBD2 for D (5 bases each). This CDR3 is built from 12 residues. Germline V gene sequence: CDR1 LGHNA, CDR2 YSLEER. V was trimmed by 0 bases and J by 8 bases, leaving 5 bases between them. The CDR3 sequence is CASSQEGDEQFF. The CDR3 bases are TGCGCCAGCAGCCAAGAGGGGGATGAGCAGTTCTTC.

There are a few counts of this clonotype. V is TRBV29-1 and J is TRBJ1-1, with TRBD1 matching over 7 bases. The germline V gene has CDR1 SQVTM and CDR2 ANQGSEA. There are 15 residues in the CDR3. Trimming cost V 4 bases and J 5 bases; bases outside gene matches: 13. The CDR3 reads CSVVDREVERTEAFF. The CDR3 DNA sequence: TGCAGCGTTGTAGACAGGGAGGTAGAGAGAACTGAAGCTTTCTTT.